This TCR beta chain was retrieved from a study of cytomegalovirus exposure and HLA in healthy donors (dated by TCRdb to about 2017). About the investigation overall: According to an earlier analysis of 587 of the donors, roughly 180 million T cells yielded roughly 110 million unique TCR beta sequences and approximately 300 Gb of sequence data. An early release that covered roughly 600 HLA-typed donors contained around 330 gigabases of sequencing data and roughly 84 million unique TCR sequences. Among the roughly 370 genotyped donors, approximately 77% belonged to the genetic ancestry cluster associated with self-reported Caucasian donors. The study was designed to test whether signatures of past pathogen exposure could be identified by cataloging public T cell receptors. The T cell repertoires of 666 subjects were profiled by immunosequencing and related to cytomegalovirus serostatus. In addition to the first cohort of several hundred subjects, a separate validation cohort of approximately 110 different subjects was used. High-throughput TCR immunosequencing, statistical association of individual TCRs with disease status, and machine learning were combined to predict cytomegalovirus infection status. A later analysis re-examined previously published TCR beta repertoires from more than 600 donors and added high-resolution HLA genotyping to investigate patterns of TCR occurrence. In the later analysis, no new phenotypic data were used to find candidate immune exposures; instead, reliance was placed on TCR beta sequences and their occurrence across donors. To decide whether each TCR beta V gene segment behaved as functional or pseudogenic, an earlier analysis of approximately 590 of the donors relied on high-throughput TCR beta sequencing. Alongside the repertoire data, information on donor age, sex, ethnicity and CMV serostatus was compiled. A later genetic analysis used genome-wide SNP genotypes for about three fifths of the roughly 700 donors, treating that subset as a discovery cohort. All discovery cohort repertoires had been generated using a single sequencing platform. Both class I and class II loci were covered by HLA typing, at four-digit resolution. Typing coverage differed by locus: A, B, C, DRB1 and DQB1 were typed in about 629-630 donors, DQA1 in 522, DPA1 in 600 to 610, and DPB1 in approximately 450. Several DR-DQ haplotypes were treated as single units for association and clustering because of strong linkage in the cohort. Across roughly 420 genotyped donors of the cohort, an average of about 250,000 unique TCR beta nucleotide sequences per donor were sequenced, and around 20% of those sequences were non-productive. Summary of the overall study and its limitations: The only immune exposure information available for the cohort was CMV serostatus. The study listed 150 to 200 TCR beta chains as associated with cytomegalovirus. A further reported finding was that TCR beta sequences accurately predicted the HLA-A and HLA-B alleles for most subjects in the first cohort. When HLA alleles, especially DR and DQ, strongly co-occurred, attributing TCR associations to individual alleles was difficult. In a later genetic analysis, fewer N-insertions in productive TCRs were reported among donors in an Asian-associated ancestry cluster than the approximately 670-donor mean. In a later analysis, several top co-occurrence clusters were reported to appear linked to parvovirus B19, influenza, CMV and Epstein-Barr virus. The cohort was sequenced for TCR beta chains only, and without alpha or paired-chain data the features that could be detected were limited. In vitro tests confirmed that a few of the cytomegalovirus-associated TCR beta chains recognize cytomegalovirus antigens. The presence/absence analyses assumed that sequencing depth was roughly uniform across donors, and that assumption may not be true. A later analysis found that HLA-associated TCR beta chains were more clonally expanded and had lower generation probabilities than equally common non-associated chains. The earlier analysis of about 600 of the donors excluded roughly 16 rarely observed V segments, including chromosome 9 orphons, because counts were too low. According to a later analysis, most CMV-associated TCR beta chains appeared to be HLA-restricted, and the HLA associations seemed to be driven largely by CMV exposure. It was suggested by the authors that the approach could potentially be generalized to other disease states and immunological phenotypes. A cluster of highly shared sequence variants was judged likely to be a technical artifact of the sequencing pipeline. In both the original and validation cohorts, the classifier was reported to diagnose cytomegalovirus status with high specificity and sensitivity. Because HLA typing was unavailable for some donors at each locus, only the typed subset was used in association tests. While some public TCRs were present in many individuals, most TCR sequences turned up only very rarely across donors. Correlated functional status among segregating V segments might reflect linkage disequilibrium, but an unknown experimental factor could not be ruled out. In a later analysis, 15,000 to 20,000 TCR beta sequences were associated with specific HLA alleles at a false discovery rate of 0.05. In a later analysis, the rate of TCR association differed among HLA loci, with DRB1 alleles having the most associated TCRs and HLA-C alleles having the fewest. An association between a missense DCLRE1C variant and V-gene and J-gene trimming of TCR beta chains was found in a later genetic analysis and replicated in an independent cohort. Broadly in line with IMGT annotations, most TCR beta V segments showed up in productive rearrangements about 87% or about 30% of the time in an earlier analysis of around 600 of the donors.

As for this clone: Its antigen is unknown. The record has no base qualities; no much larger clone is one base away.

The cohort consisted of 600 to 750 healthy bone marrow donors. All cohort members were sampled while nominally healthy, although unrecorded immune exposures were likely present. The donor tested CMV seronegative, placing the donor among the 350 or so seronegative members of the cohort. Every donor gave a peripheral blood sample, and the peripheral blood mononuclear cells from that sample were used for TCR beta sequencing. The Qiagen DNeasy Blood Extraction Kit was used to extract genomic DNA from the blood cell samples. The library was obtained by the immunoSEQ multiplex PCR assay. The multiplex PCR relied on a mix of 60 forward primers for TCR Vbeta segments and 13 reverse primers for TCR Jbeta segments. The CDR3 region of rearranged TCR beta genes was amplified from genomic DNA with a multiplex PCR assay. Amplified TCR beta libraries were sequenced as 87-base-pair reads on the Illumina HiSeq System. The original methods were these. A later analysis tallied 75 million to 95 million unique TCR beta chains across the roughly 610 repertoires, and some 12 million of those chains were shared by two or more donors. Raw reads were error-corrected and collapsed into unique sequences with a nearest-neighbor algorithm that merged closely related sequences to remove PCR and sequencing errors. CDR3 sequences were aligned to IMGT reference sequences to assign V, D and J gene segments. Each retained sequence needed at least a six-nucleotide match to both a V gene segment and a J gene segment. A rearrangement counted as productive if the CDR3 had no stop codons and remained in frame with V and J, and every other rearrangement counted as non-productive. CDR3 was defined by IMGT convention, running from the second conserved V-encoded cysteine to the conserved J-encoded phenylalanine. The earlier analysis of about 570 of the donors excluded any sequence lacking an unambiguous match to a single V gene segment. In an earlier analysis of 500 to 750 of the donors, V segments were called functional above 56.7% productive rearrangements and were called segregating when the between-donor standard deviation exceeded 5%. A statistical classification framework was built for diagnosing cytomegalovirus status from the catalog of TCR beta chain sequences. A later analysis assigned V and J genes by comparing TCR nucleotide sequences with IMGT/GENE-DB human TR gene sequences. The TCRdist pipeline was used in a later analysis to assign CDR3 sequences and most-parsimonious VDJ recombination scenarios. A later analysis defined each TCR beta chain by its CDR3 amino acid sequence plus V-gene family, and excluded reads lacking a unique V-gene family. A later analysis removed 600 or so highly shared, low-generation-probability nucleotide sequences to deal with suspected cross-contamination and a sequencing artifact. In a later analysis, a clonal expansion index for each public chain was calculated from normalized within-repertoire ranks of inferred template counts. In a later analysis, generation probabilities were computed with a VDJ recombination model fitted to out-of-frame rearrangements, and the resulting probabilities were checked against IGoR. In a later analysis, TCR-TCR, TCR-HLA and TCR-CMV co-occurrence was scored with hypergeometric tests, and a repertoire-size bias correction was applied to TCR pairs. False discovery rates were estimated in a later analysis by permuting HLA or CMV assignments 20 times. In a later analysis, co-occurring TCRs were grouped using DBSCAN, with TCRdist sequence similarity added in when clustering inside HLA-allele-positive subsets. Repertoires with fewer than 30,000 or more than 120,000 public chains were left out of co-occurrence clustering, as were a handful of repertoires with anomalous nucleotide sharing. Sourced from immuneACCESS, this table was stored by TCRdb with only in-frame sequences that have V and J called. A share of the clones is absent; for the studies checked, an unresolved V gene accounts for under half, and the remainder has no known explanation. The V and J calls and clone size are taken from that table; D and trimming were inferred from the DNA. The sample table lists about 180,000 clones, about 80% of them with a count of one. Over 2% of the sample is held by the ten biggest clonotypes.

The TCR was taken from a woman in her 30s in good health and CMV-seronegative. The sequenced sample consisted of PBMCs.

The CDR3 protein: CSVGNRGYGEAFF. The bases read TGCAGCGTTGGGAACAGGGGATACGGTGAAGCTTTCTTT. The rearranged chain carries TRBV29-1 and TRBJ1-1; 7 bases in between match TRBD1. V is pruned by 4 bases and J by 7 bases, leaving 9 bases of the junction without a gene match. The germline V gene encodes CDR1 SQVTM and CDR2 ANQGSEA. Including the terminal cysteine and phenylalanine, the CDR3 comprises 13 residues. Just the 39-base CDR3 DNA is kept, in frame starting at base 1. Reference TRBV29-1 and TRBJ1-1 proteins supply the regions before and after the CDR3; the full variable domain is: SAVISQKPSRDICQRGTSLTIQCQVDSQVTMMFWYRQQPGQSLTLIATANQGSEATYESGFVIDKFPISRPNLTFSTLTVSNMSPEDSSIYLCSVGNRGYGEAFFGQGTRLTVV.